This entry features one TCR beta chain sequence. This sample is part of a study of T cells after posttransplantation cyclophosphamide. This CDR3 contains 14 residues. The V end was cut by 3 bases, the J end by 11 bases, with 14 bases between. Germline CDR1 MGHRA, CDR2 YSYEKL. The table came from immunoSEQ multiplex PCR; TCRdb's copy has only in-frame clones and leaves some out. The profile covers about 36,000 clones, none occurring a single time. The chain combines TRBV4-1 with TRBJ1-6; D is perhaps TRBD1 (6 bases). Sequenced: PBMCs. This TCR derives from a girl aged 10 to 17 in good health, CMV-negative, and a related stem cell transplant donor. DNA for the CDR3: TGCGCCAGCAGCCAGCAGGGGTTGGCGACACCCCTCCACTTT. Translated: CASSQQGLATPLHF.